These 11 T cell receptor beta chains were sequenced from one sample in a study of T cell changes during pregnancy in multiple sclerosis. TCRdb's table, derived via immunoSEQ multiplex PCR, lists solely in-frame clones and lacks some. The repertoire holds some 83,000 clones, with about 90% as singletons. Sequenced here: PBMCs, sampled in the first trimester of pregnancy. These receptors all come from a female donor in good health, serving as a control in a pregnancy study. Some clones in this sample may be carry-over from other donors' samples.

V is TRBV4-1 and J is TRBJ1-1; 7 positions match TRBD1. CDR1 MGHRA and CDR2 YSYEKL come from the germline V gene. This CDR3 comprises 14 residues. V was clipped by 4 bases and J by 1 base; unmatched bases: 3. The CDR3, as DNA: TGCGCCAGCAGCCCAGGGGGGCCGAACACTGAAGCTTTCTTT. Its translation is CASSPGGPNTEAFF.

The chain is built from TRBV7-9 and TRBJ2-1, with no clear D. Between the trimmed V and J ends, which lost 2 bases and 6 bases, there was a span of 11 bases. Germline lookup yields CDR1 SEHNR and CDR2 FQNEAQ (reference sequence). The CDR3 covers 14 residues. In DNA form, the CDR3 reads TGTGCCAGCAGCTTATCTGTTAGCCCCAATGAGCAGTTCTTC. Amino acids: CASSLSVSPNEQFF.

CDR3 sequence (DNA): TGTGCCAGCAGCCAAAAGGACAGGGGGGACGGGGAGCTGTTTTTT. This translates into CASSQKDRGDGELFF. This chain uses TRBV4-2 with TRBJ2-2; TRBD1 aligns across 10 bases. V dropped 2 bases and J dropped 7; count of bases not matched to a gene: 4. CDR3 length: 15 amino acids. Germline CDR1 is LGHNA and CDR2 is YNFKEQ.

This chain joins TRBV5-4 and TRBJ1-3; no clear D gene. CDR3 length: 13 amino acids. Germline V lookup: CDR1 SGHNT, CDR2 YYREEE (reference sequence). Trimming stripped 4 bases from V and 7 bases from J, with 12 bases between. The CDR3 spells CASSADNRNTIYF. The CDR3 nucleotides read TGTGCCAGCAGCGCCGACAATAGGAACACCATATATTTT.

The V and J genes are TRBV11-2 and TRBJ2-4, with 11 nucleotides matching TRBD2. CDR3 length: 16 residues. The J segment lost 0 bases and the V segment lost 5 bases, leaving 3 bases of the junction unmatched. Germline V gene lookup returns CDR1 SGHAT and CDR2 FQNNGV. The CDR3 DNA reads TGTGCCAGCAGCCAAGGACTAGCGGGAGCCAAAAACATTCAGTACTTC. Its protein is CASSQGLAGAKNIQYF. The full variable domain, its missing parts supplied by reference TRBV11-2 and TRBJ2-4, is EAGVAQSPRYKIIEKRQSVAFWCNPISGHATLYWYQQILGQGPKLLIQFQNNGVVDDSQLPKDRFSAERLKGVDSTLKIQPAKLEDSAVYLCASSQGLAGAKNIQYFGAGTRLSVL.

By share, this clone ranks as medium-sized. The V and J genes are TRBV25-1 and TRBJ2-7, with 12 bases aligning to TRBD1. With 7 bases clipped from V and 5 bases from J, the junction kept 12 bases outside the gene matches. Germline V gives CDR1 MGHDK, CDR2 SYGVNS. This CDR3 spans 16 amino acids. CDR3 in amino acids: CASTPRGGQGADEQYF. In nucleotides, the CDR3 is TGTGCCAGCACTCCTAGGGGGGGACAGGGGGCTGACGAGCAGTACTTC.

The chain couples TRBV11-2 to TRBJ2-7; D not certain. V shed 4 bases and J shed 2 bases, with 12 bases lying between them. CDR1 and CDR2 from the germline V gene are SGHAT and FQNNGV. The CDR3 totals 14 residues. Written as DNA, the CDR3 is TGTGCCAGCAGCTCTAGAGCAGCTCCCTACGAGCAGTACTTC. It codes for CASSSRAAPYEQYF. The complete variable domain, with remaining parts taken from reference TRBV11-2 and TRBJ2-7, reads EAGVAQSPRYKIIEKRQSVAFWCNPISGHATLYWYQQILGQGPKLLIQFQNNGVVDDSQLPKDRFSAERLKGVDSTLKIQPAKLEDSAVYLCASSSRAAPYEQYFGPGTRLTVT.

The chain carries TRBV6-6 and TRBJ2-1, with D possibly matching TRBD2 (6 bases). This CDR3 has 14 amino acids. The germline V and J ends were trimmed by 5 bases and 0 bases, with 8 bases remaining between them. CDR1 is MNHNY, CDR2 SVGAGI, per germline (reference sequence). The CDR3 sequence: CASSGTFSYNEQFF. CDR3 DNA: TGTGCCAGCAGTGGGACTTTCTCCTACAATGAGCAGTTCTTC.

The chain is built from TRBV7-9 and TRBJ2-7; D call uncertain. CDR1 and CDR2 (germline): SEHNR, FQNEAQ (reference sequence). CDR3 size: 12 residues. The V end lost 11 bases, the J end lost 0 bases, and 11 bases lay between the germline ends. The CDR3 region is CAGSASSYEQYF. The CDR3 region has the DNA TGTGCCGGGTCGGCTAGCTCCTACGAGCAGTACTTC.

This chain links TRBV11-1 with TRBJ2-1; no clear D gene. V was shortened by 5 bases and J by 2 bases, with 7 bases between the two germline ends. CDR3 length: 13 residues. The germline gives CDR1 SGHAT, CDR2 FQDESV (reference sequence). CDR3 region: CASSPSTYNEQFF. CDR3 DNA sequence: TGTGCCAGCAGCCCCAGTACCTACAATGAGCAGTTCTTC.

This sequence joins TRBV7-6 and TRBJ2-1, with 14 bases that match TRBD2. The trim removed 3 bases at V and 6 bases at J, leaving 7 bases unmatched. Germline V CDR1 and CDR2: SGHVS, FNYEAQ. The CDR3 sequence is 17 residues long. This chain's CDR3 is CASSFGTSGSDGNEQFF. In DNA, the CDR3 is TGTGCCAGCAGCTTTGGGACTAGCGGGAGTGATGGCAATGAGCAGTTCTTC. The whole variable domain, filled in from reference TRBV7-6 and TRBJ2-1, reads GAGVSQSPRYKVTKRGQDVALRCDPISGHVSLYWYRQALGQGPEFLTYFNYEAQQDKSGLPNDRFSAERPEGSISTLTIQRTEQRDSAMYRCASSFGTSGSDGNEQFFGPGTRLTVL.